A single sample gave rise to the 25 T cell receptor beta chains below, sequenced in a study of a mutant IDH1 vaccine in newly diagnosed glioma. Sequencing used immunoSEQ multiplex PCR; TCRdb keeps in-frame clones, though not all of them. Of about 11,000 clones in the sample, roughly four fifths are singletons; the top ten hold approximately 18%. For these receptors, no antigen is known. Time point: week 47, end of study. Every vaccination contained 300 ug of the mutant IDH1 20-mer peptide and was paired with topical imiquimod. Here the sequenced sample was PBMCs, taken from a glioma patient whose treatment included an IDH1 peptide vaccine. These receptors came from a young man with glioma.

The gene calls are TRBV30 and TRBJ2-7; the match to TRBD2 covers 12 bases. Germline V CDR1 and CDR2: GTSNPN, SVGIG (reference sequence). The J segment lost 4 bases and the V segment lost 1 base, leaving 14 bases of the junction unmatched. CDR3 size: 18 residues. As DNA, the CDR3 is TGTGCCTGGAGTGGGCAACTAGCGGGAGGACTTCGGGGTTACGAGCAGTACTTC. This translates into CAWSGQLAGGLRGYEQYF.

The J gene is TRBJ1-3, the V gene TRBV6-1; D gene unclear. The V and J ends lost 8 bases and 0 bases respectively, with 14 bases between them. This CDR3 region has 15 residues. The germline CDR1 and CDR2 sequences are MNHNS and SASEGT. The CDR3 is CASGRLVNSGNTIYF. In nucleotides, the CDR3 is TGTGCCAGCGGGAGACTCGTCAACTCTGGAAACACCATATATTTT.

The chain uses TRBV7-2 and TRBJ2-1, with TRBD2 matching 9 bases. The junction had 15 bases not matched to a gene; V was cut back by 5 bases and J by 7 bases. The germline CDR1 and CDR2 sequences are SGHTA and FQGNSA. The CDR3 consists of 17 residues. The CDR3 DNA sequence: TGTGCCAGCAGCCTCGGGACTAGCAGGGGGTTAGGGAATGAGCAGTTCTTC. Residues: CASSLGTSRGLGNEQFF.

The V call is TRBV30, the J call TRBJ1-1; D remains unclear. The germline CDR1 and CDR2 sequences are GTSNPN and SVGIG (reference sequence). CDR3 size: 15 residues. The germline V and J ends were trimmed by 0 bases and 0 bases, with 11 bases remaining between them. As DNA, the CDR3 is TGTGCCTGGAGTGTACGTAGACACATGAACACTGAAGCTTTCTTT. This translates into CAWSVRRHMNTEAFF.

The V gene is TRBV2, the J gene TRBJ1-2, with D possibly TRBD1 on 5 matching bases. V was pared by 5 bases and J by 4 bases, with 14 bases between. In germline, CDR1 is SNHLY, CDR2 FYNNEI. CDR3 length equals 14 residues. CDR3 protein: CASSPGTVSYGYTF. As DNA, the CDR3 is TGTGCCAGCAGTCCGGGGACGGTTTCCTATGGCTACACCTTC. Looking up the rest from reference TRBV2 and TRBJ1-2 gives the full variable domain: EPEVTQTPSHQVTQMGQEVILRCVPISNHLYFYWYRQILGQKVEFLVSFYNNEISEKSEIFDDQFSVERPDGSNFTLKIRSTKLEDSAMYFCASSPGTVSYGYTFGSGTRLTVV.

The gene calls are TRBV6-6 and TRBJ2-1, with TRBD2 matching 7 bases. V shed 2 bases and J 11 bases; nucleotides not matched to a gene: 3. This CDR3 has 12 residues. Germline CDR1 and CDR2: MNHNY and SVGAGI (reference sequence). The CDR3 loop reads CASSYPREKQFF. For the CDR3, the DNA is TGTGCCAGCAGTTACCCGCGGGAGAAGCAGTTCTTC.

This sequence joins TRBV2 and TRBJ1-1, with D perhaps TRBD1 (6 bases). The length of the CDR3 is 14 residues. Germline V gene sequence: CDR1 SNHLY, CDR2 FYNNEI. Trimming removed 3 bases at V and 1 base at J, with 9 bases between. CDR3 bases: TGTGCCAGCAGTGACCCAGGGGCGAACACTGAAGCTTTCTTT. This codes for CASSDPGANTEAFF.

The chain couples TRBV6-5 to TRBJ2-1; TRBD1 matches at 7 bases. Germline loops: CDR1 MNHEY, CDR2 SVGAGI. J gave up 0 bases and V 4 bases, and 6 bases lay outside the gene matches. The CDR3 covers 16 residues. The CDR3 loop is CASSSLTGSSYNEQFF. CDR3 nucleotides: TGTGCCAGCAGTTCCCTGACAGGGAGCTCCTACAATGAGCAGTTCTTC.

As DNA, the CDR3 is TGCGCCAGCAGCCAAATCGGGACAGCTAGCTCCTACAATGAGCAGTTCTTC. It codes for CASSQIGTASSYNEQFF. The chain combines TRBV4-1 with TRBJ2-1; 7 bases align to TRBD1. Germline assignment: CDR1 MGHRA and CDR2 YSYEKL. This CDR3 has 17 amino acids. With V trimmed by 2 bases and J by 0 bases, 7 bases remained unmatched.

This rearrangement joins TRBV7-2 to TRBJ1-1, with 9 bases matching TRBD1. The V gene end was trimmed by 1 base and the J gene end by 11 bases; junction bases not matched to a gene: 8. Germline CDR1 SGHTA, CDR2 FQGNSA. The CDR3 length is 14 residues. CDR3: CASSLGPRTGEAFF. The DNA of the CDR3 is TGTGCCAGCAGCTTAGGACCGAGGACAGGGGAGGCTTTCTTT.

The rearrangement links TRBV19 to TRBJ1-3, with D possibly matching TRBD1 (5 bases). The CDR3 runs to 17 residues. The germline V and J ends were trimmed by 5 bases and 1 base, with 18 bases remaining between them. CDR1 and CDR2 from the germline V gene are LNHDA and SQIVND (reference sequence). The DNA of the CDR3 is TGTGCCAGTAGTCAGCAAAGGTTCGAGGGGTCTGGAAACACCATATATTTT. Translation gives CASSQQRFEGSGNTIYF. Together with reference TRBV19 and TRBJ1-3, the CDR3 gives the full variable domain: DGGITQSPKYLFRKEGQNVTLSCEQNLNHDAMYWYRQDPGQGLRLIYYSQIVNDFQKGDIAEGYSVSREKKESFPLTVTSAQKNPTAFYLCASSQQRFEGSGNTIYFGEGSWLTVV.

The chain combines TRBV13 with TRBJ1-5; maybe TRBD1 (5 bases). Germline V gene data show CDR1 as PRHDT and CDR2 as FYEKMQ (reference sequence). The CDR3 loop spans 16 amino acids. V was shortened by 3 bases and J by 6 bases, with 18 bases between the two germline ends. DNA for the CDR3: TGTGCCAGCAGCTTTGGGGCGGCAGGGAAAGGTCAGCCCCAGCATTTT. Translation: CASSFGAAGKGQPQHF.

The chain has TRBV5-1 and TRBJ1-1; D gene uncertain. The CDR3 has 13 residues. V dropped 4 bases and J dropped 4 bases, with 11 bases sitting between them. Germline V gene data show CDR1 as SGHRS and CDR2 as YFSETQ. The CDR3 protein is CASSQSPITEAFF. CDR3 DNA sequence: TGCGCCAGCAGCCAAAGCCCGATCACTGAAGCTTTCTTT.

The chain links TRBV6-5 to TRBJ1-5; no clear D. The V gene lost 0 bases and the J gene lost 5 bases, with 5 bases spanning the gap. From germline, CDR1 is MNHEY and CDR2 SVGAGI. This CDR3 is built from 13 residues. CDR3 region: CASSYSYDQPQHF. In DNA, the CDR3 is TGTGCCAGCAGTTACTCTTATGATCAGCCCCAGCATTTT.

The genes are TRBV19 and TRBJ2-1; D possibly corresponds to TRBD1 (8 bases). Per the germline V gene, CDR1 is LNHDA and CDR2 is SQIVND (reference sequence). This CDR3 has 13 amino acids. The V and J ends lost 6 bases and 8 bases respectively, with 14 bases between them. In nucleotides, the CDR3 is TGTGCCAGTAGCCTACAGGGGGGGCATGAGCAGTTCTTC. As protein: CASSLQGGHEQFF.

The chain carries TRBV2 and TRBJ1-6; 7 bases match TRBD1. The V segment lost 6 bases and the J segment 3 bases; nucleotides outside the gene matches: 5. In germline, CDR1 is SNHLY, CDR2 FYNNEI. There are 15 residues in the CDR3. In DNA form, the CDR3 reads TGTGCCAGCAGAAGGGACAGTTACTATAATTCACCCCTCCACTTT. This translates into CASRRDSYYNSPLHF. The full variable domain, in which reference TRBV2 and TRBJ1-6 provide the parts outside the CDR3, is EPEVTQTPSHQVTQMGQEVILRCVPISNHLYFYWYRQILGQKVEFLVSFYNNEISEKSEIFDDQFSVERPDGSNFTLKIRSTKLEDSAMYFCASRRDSYYNSPLHFGNGTRLTVT.

This clone counts as large. The CDR3 DNA sequence: TGTGCCAGCAGCCGACAGGGTTGGGACACTGAAGCTTTCTTT. Encoded protein: CASSRQGWDTEAFF. The chain carries TRBV16 and TRBJ1-1; 7 nucleotides line up with TRBD1. The CDR3 is 14 amino acids. V dropped 4 bases and J dropped 3; count of bases not matched to a gene: 5. Germline V CDR1 and CDR2: KGHSY, FQNENV.

The chain joins TRBV5-1 to TRBJ2-7; no clear D. Trimming took 0 bases from V and 7 from J, leaving 11 bases between them. CDR3 size: 13 residues. Germline V gene sequence: CDR1 SGHRS, CDR2 YFSETQ. The CDR3 loop reads CASSLESFDEQYF. CDR3 coding DNA: TGCGCCAGCAGCTTGGAGTCCTTTGATGAGCAGTACTTC.

The V gene is TRBV2, the J gene TRBJ2-4; D possibly corresponds to TRBD1 (6 bases). CDR3 length: 17 residues. The V and J ends lost 2 bases and 0 bases respectively, with 14 bases between them. CDR1 SNHLY and CDR2 FYNNEI come from the germline V gene. The CDR3 loop is CASSEMGKGVAKNIQYF. In DNA, the CDR3 is TGTGCCAGCAGTGAAATGGGAAAGGGGGTAGCCAAAAACATTCAGTACTTC. Together with reference TRBV2 and TRBJ2-4, the CDR3 gives the full variable domain: EPEVTQTPSHQVTQMGQEVILRCVPISNHLYFYWYRQILGQKVEFLVSFYNNEISEKSEIFDDQFSVERPDGSNFTLKIRSTKLEDSAMYFCASSEMGKGVAKNIQYFGAGTRLSVL.

V gene TRBV7-9 combines with J gene TRBJ1-5; D gene ambiguous. From germline, CDR1 is SEHNR and CDR2 FQNEAQ (reference sequence). This CDR3 has 14 amino acids. Trimming cost V 2 bases and J 0 bases, with 5 bases left between them. The CDR3 DNA is TGTGCCAGCAGCTTACGGGGTAGCAATCAGCCCCAGCATTTT. This sequence encodes CASSLRGSNQPQHF. The variable domain in full, completed from reference TRBV7-9 and TRBJ1-5, reads DTGVSQNPRHKITKRGQNVTFRCDPISEHNRLYWYRQTLGQGPEFLTYFQNEAQLEKSRLLSDRFSAERPKGSFSTLEIQRTEQGDSAMYLCASSLRGSNQPQHFGDGTRLSIL.

This chain links TRBV5-4 with TRBJ2-7; D might be TRBD1 (5 bases). Germline CDR1 SGHNT, CDR2 YYREEE (reference sequence). The V end lost 7 bases, the J end lost 3 bases, and 11 bases lay between the germline ends. CDR3 length equals 12 residues. The CDR3 DNA sequence: TGTGCCAGCGGAACTGACAGCTACGAGCAGTACTTC. Translation: CASGTDSYEQYF. Full variable domain (missing parts from reference TRBV5-4 and TRBJ2-7): ETGVTQSPTHLIKTRGQQVTLRCSSQSGHNTVSWYQQALGQGPQFIFQYYREEENGRGNFPPRFSGLQFPNYSSELNVNALELDDSALYLCASGTDSYEQYFGPGTRLTVT.

The chain joins TRBV30 to TRBJ1-6; no firm D call. The germline V and J ends were trimmed by 3 bases and 7 bases, with 19 bases remaining between them. The CDR3 is 16 amino acids. Germline values: CDR1 GTSNPN, CDR2 SVGIG (reference sequence). The CDR3 loop reads CAWRKTLGASNSPLHF. In DNA, the CDR3 is TGTGCCTGGAGAAAGACTCTTGGAGCATCCAATTCACCCCTCCACTTT.

The chain is built from TRBV2 and TRBJ2-5; TRBD2 matches at 7 bases. The CDR3 covers 14 residues. Per germline, CDR1 SNHLY and CDR2 FYNNEI. J was trimmed by 5 bases and V by 6 bases; bases with no gene match: 9. This CDR3 is CASRTQRGGETQYF. CDR3 in DNA: TGTGCCAGCAGGACTCAGCGGGGAGGGGAGACCCAGTACTTC.

The chain joins TRBV29-1 to TRBJ2-4; TRBD2 is a possible D gene (5 bases). V was cut by 0 bases and J by 7 bases, with 10 bases left in between. CDR3 length: 13 residues. The germline V gene encodes CDR1 SQVTM and CDR2 ANQGSEA. The CDR3 DNA reads as TGCAGCGTTGAAGATACTAGATCGAACATTCAGTACTTC. Its translation: CSVEDTRSNIQYF.

The chain recombines TRBV7-9 with TRBJ2-5; no reliable D call. V shed 3 bases and J shed 0 bases, with 5 bases lying between them. The germline V gene encodes CDR1 SEHNR and CDR2 FQNEAQ (reference sequence). The CDR3 sequence is 13 residues long. DNA for the CDR3: TGTGCCAGCAGCTTTAGGGACCAAGAGACCCAGTACTTC. This codes for CASSFRDQETQYF.